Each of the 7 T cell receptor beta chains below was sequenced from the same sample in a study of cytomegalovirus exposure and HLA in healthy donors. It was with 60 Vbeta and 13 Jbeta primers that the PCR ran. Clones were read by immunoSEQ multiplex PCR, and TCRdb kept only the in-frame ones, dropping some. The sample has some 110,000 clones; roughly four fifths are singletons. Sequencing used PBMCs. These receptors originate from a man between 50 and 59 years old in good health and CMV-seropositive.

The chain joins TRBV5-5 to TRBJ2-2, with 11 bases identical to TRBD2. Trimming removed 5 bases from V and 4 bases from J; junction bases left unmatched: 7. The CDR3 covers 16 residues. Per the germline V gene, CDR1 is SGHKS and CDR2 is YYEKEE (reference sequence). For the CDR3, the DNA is TGTGCCAGCAGTCCACTAGCGGGGGCGCGCACCGGGGAGCTGTTTTTT. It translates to CASSPLAGARTGELFF. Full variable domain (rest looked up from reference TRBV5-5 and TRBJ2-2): DAGVTQSPTHLIKTRGQQVTLRCSPISGHKSVSWYQQVLGQGPQFIFQYYEKEERGRGNFPDRFSARQFPNYSSELNVNALLLGDSALYLCASSPLAGARTGELFFGEGSRLTVL.

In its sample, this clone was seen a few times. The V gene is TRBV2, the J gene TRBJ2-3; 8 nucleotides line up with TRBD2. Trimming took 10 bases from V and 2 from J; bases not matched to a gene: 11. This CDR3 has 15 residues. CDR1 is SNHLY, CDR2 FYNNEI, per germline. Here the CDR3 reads CAIIKRGRYTDTQYF. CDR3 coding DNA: TGTGCCATTATAAAGCGGGGGCGCTACACAGATACGCAGTATTTT.

In nucleotides, the CDR3 is TGTGCCAGCAGTGACGGGGGCAATCAGCCCCAGCATTTT. It translates to CASSDGGNQPQHF. The gene calls are TRBV6-1 and TRBJ1-5; D unclear. This CDR3 comprises 13 residues. V was cut by 3 bases and J by 2 bases, with 5 bases left in between. CDR1 and CDR2 (germline): MNHNS, SASEGT.

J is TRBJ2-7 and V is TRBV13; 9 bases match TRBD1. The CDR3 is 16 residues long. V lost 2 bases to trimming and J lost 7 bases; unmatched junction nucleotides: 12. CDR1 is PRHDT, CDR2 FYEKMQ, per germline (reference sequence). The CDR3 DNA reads TGTGCCAGCAGCTTAAGAGGGGGGACAGGGAGTGGTGAGCAGTACTTC. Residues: CASSLRGGTGSGEQYF.

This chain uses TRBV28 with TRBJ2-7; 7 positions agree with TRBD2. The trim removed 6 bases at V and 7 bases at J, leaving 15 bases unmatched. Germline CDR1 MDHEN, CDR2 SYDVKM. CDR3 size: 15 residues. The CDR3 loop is CASRLAVAGLREQYF. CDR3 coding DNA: TGTGCCAGCAGACTCGCCGTAGCGGGCCTCCGTGAGCAGTACTTC. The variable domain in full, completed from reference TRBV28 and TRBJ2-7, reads DVKVTQSSRYLVKRTGEKVFLECVQDMDHENMFWYRQDPGLGLRLIYFSYDVKMKEKGDIPEGYSVSREKKERFSLILESASTNQTSMYLCASRLAVAGLREQYFGPGTRLTVT.

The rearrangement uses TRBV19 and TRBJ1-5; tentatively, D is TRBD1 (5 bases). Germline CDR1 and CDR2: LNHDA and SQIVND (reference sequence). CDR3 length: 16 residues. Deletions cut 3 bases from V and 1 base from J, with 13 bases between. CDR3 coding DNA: TGTGCCAGTAGTATTGAGCAGGGATGGAGCAATCAGCCCCAGCATTTT. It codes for CASSIEQGWSNQPQHF.

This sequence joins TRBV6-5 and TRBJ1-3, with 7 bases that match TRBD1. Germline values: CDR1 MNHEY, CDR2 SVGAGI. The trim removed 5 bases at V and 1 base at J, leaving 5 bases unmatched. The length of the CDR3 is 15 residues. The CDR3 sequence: CASSRTGDSGNTIYF. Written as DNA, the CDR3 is TGTGCCAGCAGTCGTACAGGGGATTCTGGAAACACCATATATTTT.